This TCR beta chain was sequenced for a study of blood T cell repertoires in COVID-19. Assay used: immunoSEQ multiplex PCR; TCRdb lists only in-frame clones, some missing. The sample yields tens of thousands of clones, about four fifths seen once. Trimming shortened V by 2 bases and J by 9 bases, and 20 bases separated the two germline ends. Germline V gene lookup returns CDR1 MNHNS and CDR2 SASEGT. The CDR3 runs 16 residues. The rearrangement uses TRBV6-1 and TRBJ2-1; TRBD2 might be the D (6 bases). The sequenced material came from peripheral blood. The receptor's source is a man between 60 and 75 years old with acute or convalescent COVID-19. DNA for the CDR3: TGTGCCAGCAGTGAACCTAGGCGGGCTAGCGTAAGTGAGCAGTTCTTC. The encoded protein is CASSEPRRASVSEQFF.